The clone carrying this TCR beta chain has more than one count but fewer than ten. The data stem from a study of blood T cell repertoires in COVID-19. Turning to the study itself: From T cells, B-cell-depleted T cells, or PBMCs came the material, which was cDNA or gDNA.

This CDR3 spans 14 amino acids. The V gene's germline CDR1 is SNHLY and CDR2 FYNNEI. The ends lost 1 base at V and 15 bases at J; junction bases unmatched: 12. Per the original methods: Counts of nucleated cells, estimated from reference gene primer amplification, were obtained. Libraries were prepared by immunoSEQ multiplex PCR; TCRdb keeps only in-frame clonotypes and omits some of them. V, J and clone size reflect that table, while D and trimming were determined from the DNA. The table shows about 180,000 clones, with approximately 88% occurring only once. This receptor was taken from a young woman with acute or convalescent COVID-19. The chain employs TRBV2 and TRBJ2-3; 8 nucleotides line up with TRBD2. The sequenced sample was peripheral blood. The DNA of the CDR3 is TGTGCCAGCAGTGAAGTACGGGAGGGCCGAACGGGATATTTT. Its protein is CASSEVREGRTGYF.